Listed below are T cell receptor beta chains from one sample, sequenced in a study of patients and donors after allogeneic stem cell transplantation. One entry per CDR3 protein results from TCRdb running MiXCR on the RT-PCR reads. The repertoire holds 150,000 to 200,000 distinct CDR3 sequences, with around two fifths as singletons. The sample taken for sequencing was blood, either unsorted or a sorted T cell fraction (not recorded which). The source is a human donor who was either an allogeneic HSCT recipient or a stem cell or donor lymphocyte infusion donor (not recorded which). It is not recorded whose cells these are; they may come from a transplant donor. The CDR3 runs from the conserved cysteine through the conserved F or W. D genes are given only for firm matches. A row's size may be missing; if present it is once, few, many or a size class.

>TRBJ1-2|TRBV29-1|-|-
CSVVTGKGLSNGYTF
TGCAGCGTTGTTACAGGGAAGGGCCTTAGCAATGGCTACACCTTC
>TRBJ1-2|TRBV12-3/TRBV12-4|-|-
CASSTVGPGNGYTF
TGTGCCAGCAGTACCGTCGGACCCGGAAATGGCTACACCTTC
>TRBJ2-1|TRBV6-2/TRBV6-3|-|-
CASSYFAVLNNEQFF
TGTGCCAGCAGTTACTTTGCGGTTTTAAACAATGAGCAGTTCTTC
>TRBJ1-1|TRBV6-1|few|-
CASSETQALGWWNTEAFF
TGTGCCAGCAGTGAAACCCAAGCCCTAGGTTGGTGGAACACTGAAGCTTTCTTT
>TRBJ1-1|TRBV12-3/TRBV12-4|-|TRBD1
CASSFQGALTEAFF
TGTGCCAGCAGTTTCCAGGGGGCTCTCACTGAAGCTTTCTTT
>TRBJ2-1|TRBV15|-|-
CATSRGSYNEQFF
TGTGCCACCAGTCGGGGCTCCTACAATGAGCAGTTCTTC
>TRBJ2-7|TRBV27|-|TRBD1
CASSWTGVYEQYF
TGTGCCAGCAGTTGGACAGGGGTCTACGAGCAGTACTTC
>TRBJ1-2|TRBV7-2|-|TRBD1
CASSLAAGGTGYTF
TGTGCCAGCAGCTTAGCCGCAGGGGGAACTGGCTACACCTTC
>TRBJ1-2|TRBV6-5|many|-
CATSRAGYYGYTF
TGTGCCACCTCGCGAGCAGGTTACTATGGCTACACCTTC
>TRBJ1-1|TRBV7-2|few|-
CASRAQLTTEAFF
TGTGCCAGCCGAGCCCAGCTGACGACTGAAGCTTTCTTT
>TRBJ2-5|TRBV9|-|TRBD2
CASSATTSGKETQYF
TGTGCCAGCAGCGCCACCACTAGCGGAAAAGAGACCCAGTACTTC
>TRBJ1-1|TRBV6-1|-|-
CASKGGQGNTEAFF
TGTGCCAGCAAAGGGGGGCAGGGGAACACTGAAGCTTTCTTT
>TRBJ2-3|TRBV3-1|few|-
CASSQLPQTDTQYF
TGTGCCAGCAGCCAACTGCCGCAGACAGATACGCAGTATTTT
>TRBJ1-4|TRBV7-2|few|TRBD1
CASSSTGKNEKLFF
TGTGCCAGCAGCTCGACAGGGAAAAATGAAAAACTGTTTTTT
>TRBJ1-1|TRBV29-1|few|-
CSVGGVGWNTEAFF
TGCAGCGTGGGGGGGGTTGGTTGGAACACTGAAGCTTTCTTT
>TRBJ2-7|TRBV20-1|-|-
CSARDYTGRYEQYF
TGCAGTGCTAGAGATTATACGGGAAGATACGAGCAGTACTTC
>TRBJ1-1|TRBV27|-|TRBD1
CASSDIGGTGVMEAFF
TGTGCCAGCAGCGATATCGGAGGGACAGGGGTAATGGAAGCTTTCTTT
>TRBJ1-4|TRBV4-1|-|-
CASSQDNSYNEKLFF
TGCGCCAGCAGCCAAGATAACAGTTATAATGAAAAACTGTTTTTT
>TRBJ2-7|TRBV29-1|-|-
CSVVRVHEQYF
TGCAGCGTTGTCAGGGTCCACGAGCAGTACTTC
>TRBJ2-3|TRBV19|-|-
CASRPRSRTDTQYF
TGTGCCAGTAGGCCTAGGTCGCGCACAGATACGCAGTATTTT
>TRBJ2-1|TRBV6-2/TRBV6-3|-|-
CARSVPLNNEQFF
TGTGCCAGGAGCGTGCCCCTTAACAATGAGCAGTTCTTC
>TRBJ2-3|TRBV10-3|-|TRBD2
CAISDSGRAVDTQYF
TGTGCCATCAGCGATAGCGGGAGGGCCGTAGATACGCAGTATTTT
>TRBJ1-5|TRBV28|-|-
CASSGLPRGQPQHF
TGTGCCAGCAGTGGACTCCCGAGGGGTCAGCCCCAGCATTTT
>TRBJ1-5|TRBV2|-|-
CASGWGASQPQHF
TGTGCCAGTGGATGGGGGGCAAGTCAGCCCCAGCATTTT
>TRBJ1-2|TRBV9|few|-
CASSVAPAADLNYGYTF
TGTGCCAGCAGCGTAGCCCCCGCGGCGGACTTAAACTATGGCTACACCTTC
>TRBJ1-1|TRBV5-1|many|-
CASSPHGWIEAFF
TGCGCCAGCAGCCCCCATGGATGGATCGAAGCTTTCTTT